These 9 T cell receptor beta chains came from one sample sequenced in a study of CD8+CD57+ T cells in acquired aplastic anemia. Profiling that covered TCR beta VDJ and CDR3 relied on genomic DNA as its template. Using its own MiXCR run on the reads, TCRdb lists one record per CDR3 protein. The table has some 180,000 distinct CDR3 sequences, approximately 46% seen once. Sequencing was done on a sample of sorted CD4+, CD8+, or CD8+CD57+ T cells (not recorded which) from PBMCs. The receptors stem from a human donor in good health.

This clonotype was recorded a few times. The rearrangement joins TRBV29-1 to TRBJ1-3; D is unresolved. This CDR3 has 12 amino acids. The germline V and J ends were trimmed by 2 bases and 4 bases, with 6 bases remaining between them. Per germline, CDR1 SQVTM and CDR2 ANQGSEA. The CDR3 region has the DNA TGCAGCGTTGAAACAGACGGAAACACCATATATTTT. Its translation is CSVETDGNTIYF. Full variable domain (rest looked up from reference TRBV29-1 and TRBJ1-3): SAVISQKPSRDICQRGTSLTIQCQVDSQVTMMFWYRQQPGQSLTLIATANQGSEATYESGFVIDKFPISRPNLTFSTLTVSNMSPEDSSIYLCSVETDGNTIYFGEGSWLTVV.

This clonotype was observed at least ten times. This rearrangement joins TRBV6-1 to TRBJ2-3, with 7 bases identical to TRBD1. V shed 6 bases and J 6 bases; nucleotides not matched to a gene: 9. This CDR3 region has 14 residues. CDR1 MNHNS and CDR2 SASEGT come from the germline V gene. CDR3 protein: CASSLNRGGDTQYF. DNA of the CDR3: TGTGCCAGCAGCCTCAACAGGGGCGGCGATACGCAGTATTTT.

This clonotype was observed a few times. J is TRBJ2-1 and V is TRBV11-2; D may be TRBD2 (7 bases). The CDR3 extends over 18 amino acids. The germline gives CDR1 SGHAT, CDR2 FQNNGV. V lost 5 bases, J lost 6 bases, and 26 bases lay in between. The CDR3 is CASSKRGGMGGRLNEQFF. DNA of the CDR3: TGTGCCAGCAGCAAAAGGGGGGGAATGGGAGGGAGGCTCAATGAGCAGTTCTTC. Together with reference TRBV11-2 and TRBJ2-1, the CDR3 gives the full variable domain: EAGVAQSPRYKIIEKRQSVAFWCNPISGHATLYWYQQILGQGPKLLIQFQNNGVVDDSQLPKDRFSAERLKGVDSTLKIQPAKLEDSAVYLCASSKRGGMGGRLNEQFFGPGTRLTVL.

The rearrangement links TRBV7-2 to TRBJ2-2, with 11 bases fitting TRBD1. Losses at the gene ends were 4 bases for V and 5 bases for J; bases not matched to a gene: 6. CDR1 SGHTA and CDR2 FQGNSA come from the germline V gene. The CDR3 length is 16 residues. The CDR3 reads CASSSLDRGRTGELFF. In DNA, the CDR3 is TGTGCCAGCAGCTCATTGGACAGGGGGCGGACCGGGGAGCTGTTTTTT.

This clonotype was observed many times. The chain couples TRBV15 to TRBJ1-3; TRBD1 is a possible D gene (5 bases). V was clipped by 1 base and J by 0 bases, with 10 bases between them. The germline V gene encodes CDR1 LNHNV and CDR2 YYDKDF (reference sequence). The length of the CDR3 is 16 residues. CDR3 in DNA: TGTGCCACCAGCAGAGGTACAGGTTTCTCTGGAAACACCATATATTTT. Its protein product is CATSRGTGFSGNTIYF.

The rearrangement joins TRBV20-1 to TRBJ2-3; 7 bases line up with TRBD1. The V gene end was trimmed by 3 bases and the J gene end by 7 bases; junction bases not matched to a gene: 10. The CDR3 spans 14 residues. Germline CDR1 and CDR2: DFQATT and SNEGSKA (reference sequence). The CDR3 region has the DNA TGCAGTGCTAGTCACACGTTGACAGGGAATACGCAGTATTTT. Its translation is CSASHTLTGNTQYF.

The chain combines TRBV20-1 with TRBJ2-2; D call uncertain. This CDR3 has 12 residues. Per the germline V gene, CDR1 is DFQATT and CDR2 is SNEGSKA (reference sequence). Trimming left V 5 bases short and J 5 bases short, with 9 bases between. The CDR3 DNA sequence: TGCAGTGCTCAATCCATAACCGGGGAGCTGTTTTTT. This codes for CSAQSITGELFF.

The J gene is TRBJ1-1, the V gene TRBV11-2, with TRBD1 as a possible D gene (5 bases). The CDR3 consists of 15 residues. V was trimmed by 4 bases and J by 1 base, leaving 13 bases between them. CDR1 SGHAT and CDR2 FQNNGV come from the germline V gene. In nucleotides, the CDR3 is TGTGCCAGCAGCTCATCAGCTGGGGCGAACACTGAAGCTTTCTTT. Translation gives CASSSSAGANTEAFF. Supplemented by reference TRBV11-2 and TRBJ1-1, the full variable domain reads EAGVAQSPRYKIIEKRQSVAFWCNPISGHATLYWYQQILGQGPKLLIQFQNNGVVDDSQLPKDRFSAERLKGVDSTLKIQPAKLEDSAVYLCASSSSAGANTEAFFGQGTRLTVV.

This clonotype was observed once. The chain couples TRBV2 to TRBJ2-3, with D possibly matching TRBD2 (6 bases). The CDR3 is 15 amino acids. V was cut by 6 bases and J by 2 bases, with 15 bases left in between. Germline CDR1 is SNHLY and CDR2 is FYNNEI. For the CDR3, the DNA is TGTGCCAGCAGGGGGCTAGCGACCTCCACAGATACGCAGTATTTT. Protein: CASRGLATSTDTQYF.